This T cell receptor beta chain was identified in a study of PD-1 blockade in classical Hodgkin lymphoma. Time point indicated: cycle 4 day 1 (C4D1), after more than 5 weeks of nivolumab. Every patient experienced relapse after autologous stem cell transplantation, and brentuximab vedotin exposure varied. The study recorded best responses of complete response, partial response or progressive disease. The length of the CDR3 is 14 residues. Trimming cost V 4 bases and J 4 bases; bases outside gene matches: 5. Germline V gene sequence: CDR1 SGHAT, CDR2 FQNNGV. In this sample, this clone turned up a few times. Its specificity is unknown. Method: immunoSEQ multiplex PCR; TCRdb's copy keeps in-frame clones and lacks some. The sample consists of fewer than 45,000 clones, 55% to 80% of them appearing once. Findings of the study overall: As was reported, newly diagnosed patients showed lower baseline TCR diversity than healthy donors did. Patients who responded completely had about the same baseline diversity as newly diagnosed patients.

The source material was peripheral blood mononuclear cells (PBMCs), sampled before the fourth cycle of nivolumab. The clonotype comes from a human donor with classical Hodgkin lymphoma. V is TRBV11-2 and J is TRBJ1-2; 8 bases match TRBD1. The chain's CDR3 is CASSSQGVGYGYTF. The CDR3 DNA reads TGTGCCAGCAGCTCACAGGGGGTAGGCTATGGCTACACCTTC.